This T cell receptor beta chain was observed in a study of T cell responses to AZD1222 COVID-19 vaccine. The assay was immunoSEQ multiplex PCR, and TCRdb's table has in-frame clones only and misses some. The table records about 180,000 clones, around 88% of them present only once. As for this clone: The antigen is not known.

Study-wide results and limits: Donors were chiefly white British, with a greater number of females, and clonal diversity was perhaps underestimated. Epitopes outside B.1.351 and B.1.1.7 mutated regions reportedly drew nearly half of spike TCRs. When two AZD1222 doses had been given, Spike-specific TCR breadth and depth rose.

The sequencing here drew on peripheral blood, taken on day 0 of AZD1222 vaccination. The sequence was collected from an adult in good health.

This chain's CDR3 is CASSLGAGGAGVGETQYF. In DNA, the CDR3 is TGTGCCAGCAGCTTAGGTGCGGGGGGGGCCGGAGTGGGAGAGACCCAGTACTTC. This sequence joins TRBV11-2 and TRBJ2-5, with TRBD2 matching 9 bases. CDR3 length: 18 amino acids. Germline CDR1 SGHAT, CDR2 FQNNGV. V shed 1 base and J 4 bases; nucleotides not matched to a gene: 13.